This TCR beta chain was documented in a study of vaccination effects on CD4 cells after COVID-19. Across the study: ViraFEST assay sequencing came after antigen-specific CD4+ T cells were expanded with viral peptide pools.

Once cultured for nine to ten days, the cells underwent separation to obtain CD4+ T cells. All participants had two doses of either the BNT162b2 or mRNA-1273 vaccine. In this sample, this clone turned up a few times. Its antigen is currently unknown. Assay used: immunoSEQ multiplex PCR; TCRdb lists only in-frame clones, some missing. The sample has around 50,000 clones; approximately 70% are singletons. The clonotype originates from a human donor who received a COVID-19 vaccine. Specimen: CD4+ T cells from PBMCs cultured without peptide, collected after COVID-19 vaccination.

CDR3 protein: CASSRLGQRNSPLHF. The CDR3 coding sequence is TGTGCCAGCAGTCGCCTCGGACAACGGAATTCACCCCTCCACTTT. The J gene is TRBJ1-6, the V gene TRBV6-2 or TRBV6-3; a possible D gene is TRBD1 (5 bases). The V end was cut by 5 bases, the J end by 7 bases, with 15 bases between. The CDR3 covers 15 residues. Germline V gene lookup returns CDR1 MNHEY and CDR2 SVGEGT.